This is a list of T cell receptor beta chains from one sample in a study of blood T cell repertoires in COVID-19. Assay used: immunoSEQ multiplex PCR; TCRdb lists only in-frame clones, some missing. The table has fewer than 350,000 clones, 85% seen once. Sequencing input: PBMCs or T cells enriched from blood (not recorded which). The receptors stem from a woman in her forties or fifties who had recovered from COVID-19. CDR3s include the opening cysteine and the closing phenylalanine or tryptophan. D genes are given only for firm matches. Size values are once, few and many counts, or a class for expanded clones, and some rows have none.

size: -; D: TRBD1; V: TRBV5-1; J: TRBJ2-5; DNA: TGCGCCAGCAGCTCAAGGACAGGGGGACAAGAGACCCAGTACTTC; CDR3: CASSSRTGGQETQYF
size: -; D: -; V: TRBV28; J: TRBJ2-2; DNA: TGTGCCAGCACCTCCATGGGACATAGAACCGGGGAGCTGTTTTTT; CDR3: CASTSMGHRTGELFF
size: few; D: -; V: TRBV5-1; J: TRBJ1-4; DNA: TGCGCCAGCAGCTTAGGGGCACCCGAAAAACTGTTTTTT; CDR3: CASSLGAPEKLFF
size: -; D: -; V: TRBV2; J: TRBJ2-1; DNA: TGTGCCAGCAGTGAGGGGGCAGGGTGGGGTAATGAGCAGTTCTTC; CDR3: CASSEGAGWGNEQFF
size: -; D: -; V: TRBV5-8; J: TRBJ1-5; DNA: TGTGCCAGCAGCTCCCCGGGGGAGGGGGATCAGCCCCAGCATTTT; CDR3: CASSSPGEGDQPQHF
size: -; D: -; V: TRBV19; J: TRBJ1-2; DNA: TGTGCCAGTAGCTACCGGGCAGGGGCCCTAGCTAACTATGGCTACACCTTC; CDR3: CASSYRAGALANYGYTF
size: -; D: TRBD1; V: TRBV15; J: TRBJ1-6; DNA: TGTGCCACCAGCAGAGAAGTTGGGACAGGGAATTCACCCCTCCACTTT; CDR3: CATSREVGTGNSPLHF
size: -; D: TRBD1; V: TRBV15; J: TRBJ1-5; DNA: TGTGCCACCAGCAGAGATAAGGGACAGAGCAATCAGCCCCAGCATTTT; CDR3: CATSRDKGQSNQPQHF
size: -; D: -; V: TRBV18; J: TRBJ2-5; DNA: TGTGCCAGCTCACTCAGGCTCCAAGAGACCCAGTACTTC; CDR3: CASSLRLQETQYF
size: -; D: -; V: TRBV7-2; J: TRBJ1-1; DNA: TGTGCCAGCAGCTTAGTGCAGGTTCGGGAGGGGGAAGCTTTCTTT; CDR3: CASSLVQVREGEAFF
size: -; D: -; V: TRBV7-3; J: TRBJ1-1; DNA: TGTGCCAGCAGCTCCTCGTCGGGAGGCACTGAAGCTTTCTTT; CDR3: CASSSSSGGTEAFF
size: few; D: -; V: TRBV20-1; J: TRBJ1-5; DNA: TGCAGTGCTAGTCTCGGTCCTAGCAATCAGCCCCAGCATTTT; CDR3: CSASLGPSNQPQHF
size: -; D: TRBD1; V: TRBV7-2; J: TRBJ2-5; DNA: TGTGCCAGCAGCTTAAACAGGGGGATCGAGACCCAGTACTTC; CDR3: CASSLNRGIETQYF
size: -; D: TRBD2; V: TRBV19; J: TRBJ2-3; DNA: TGTGCCAGTAGTTTGATGGGACTAGCGAGCACAGATACGCAGTATTTT; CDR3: CASSLMGLASTDTQYF
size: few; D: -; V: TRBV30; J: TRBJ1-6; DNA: TGTGCCTCCCCGGGGTCCGGGAGCTCCTATAATTCACCCCTCCACTTT; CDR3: CASPGSGSSYNSPLHF
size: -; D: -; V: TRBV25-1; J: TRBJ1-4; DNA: TGTGCCAGCAGTAGAGCTGCAACTAATGAAAAACTGTTTTTT; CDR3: CASSRAATNEKLFF
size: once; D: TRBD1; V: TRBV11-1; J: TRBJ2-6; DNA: TGTGCCAGCAGCCACCGGACAGGGCGGGCCAACGTCCTGACTTTC; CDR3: CASSHRTGRANVLTF
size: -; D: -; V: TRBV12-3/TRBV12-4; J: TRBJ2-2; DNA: TGTGCCAGCAGTCCCCTCACCGGGGAGCTGTTTTTT; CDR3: CASSPLTGELFF
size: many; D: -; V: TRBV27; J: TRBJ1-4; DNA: TGTGCCAGCAGTCCGGGGGTGGCCCCTAATGAAAAACTGTTTTTT; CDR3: CASSPGVAPNEKLFF
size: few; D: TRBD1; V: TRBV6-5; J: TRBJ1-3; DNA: TGTGCCAGCAGCCTAACGACAGGGTCGGGAAACACCATATATTTT; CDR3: CASSLTTGSGNTIYF
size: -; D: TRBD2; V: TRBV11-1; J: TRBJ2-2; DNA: TGTGCCAGCAGCCCTCGGACTAGCCTCGCCGGGGAGCTGTTTTTT; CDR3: CASSPRTSLAGELFF
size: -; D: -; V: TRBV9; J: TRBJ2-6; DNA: TGTGCCAGCAGCGCCCCTCGTGGGGGCGGCCGTCCTGGGGCCAACGTCCTGACTTTC; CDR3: CASSAPRGGGRPGANVLTF
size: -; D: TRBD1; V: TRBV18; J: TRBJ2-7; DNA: TGTGCCAGCTCACCTCGACAGGGCTACGAGCAGTACTTC; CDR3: CASSPRQGYEQYF
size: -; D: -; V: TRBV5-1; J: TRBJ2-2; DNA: TGCGCCAGCAGCTTTGCCGGGGACACCGGGGAGCTGTTTTTT; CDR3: CASSFAGDTGELFF
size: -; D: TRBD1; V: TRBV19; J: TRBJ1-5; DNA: TGTGCCACCCACAGGGGGAGAAGCAATCAGCCCCAGCATTTT; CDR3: CATHRGRSNQPQHF
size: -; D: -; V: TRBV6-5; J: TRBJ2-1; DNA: TGTGCCAGCAGTAGGGCGGGGGAGCAGTTCTTC; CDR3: CASSRAGEQFF
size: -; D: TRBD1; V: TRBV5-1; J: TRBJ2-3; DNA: TGCGCCAGCAGCCCCGGACAGGCCCGAGATACGCAGTATTTT; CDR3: CASSPGQARDTQYF
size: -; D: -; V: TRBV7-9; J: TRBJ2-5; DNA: TGTGCCAGCAGCTTAAATGGCAGGTTACAAGAGACCCAGTACTTC; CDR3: CASSLNGRLQETQYF
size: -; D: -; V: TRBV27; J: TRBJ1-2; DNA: TGTGCCAGCAGTTCCGCTCAGGGACTTGGCTATGGCTACACCTTC; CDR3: CASSSAQGLGYGYTF
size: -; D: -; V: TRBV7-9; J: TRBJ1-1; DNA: TGTGCCAGCAGCTTAGTGGGGGCCTACATGAACACTGAAGCTTTCTTT; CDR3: CASSLVGAYMNTEAFF
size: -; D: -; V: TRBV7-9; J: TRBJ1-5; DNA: TGTGCCAGCAGCCCGGGGGGGCACGTTGGCAATCAGCCCCAGCATTTT; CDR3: CASSPGGHVGNQPQHF
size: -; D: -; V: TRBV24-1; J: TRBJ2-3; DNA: TGTGCCACCAGTGTAGGCACAGATACGCAGTATTTT; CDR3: CATSVGTDTQYF
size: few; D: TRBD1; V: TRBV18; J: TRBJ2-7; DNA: TGTGCCAGCTCACCACTCTCTCCGGGACAGGGGAACGAGCAGTACTTC; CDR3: CASSPLSPGQGNEQYF
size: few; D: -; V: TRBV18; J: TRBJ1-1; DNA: TGTGCCAGCTCACCCCAAACAGGGGAAGCTTTCTTT; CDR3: CASSPQTGEAFF
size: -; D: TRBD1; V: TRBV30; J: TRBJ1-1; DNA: TGTGCCTGGAGTGTACCAGGTCAGGGGGCGAACACTGAAGCTTTCTTT; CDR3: CAWSVPGQGANTEAFF
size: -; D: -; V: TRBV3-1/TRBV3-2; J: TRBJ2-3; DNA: TGTGCCAGCAGTCGTTCAGCGGCTACCACAGATACGCAGTATTTT; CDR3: CASSRSAATTDTQYF
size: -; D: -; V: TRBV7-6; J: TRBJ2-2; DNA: TGTGCCAGCAGTCCTCACTTTGTGTATGACGGGGAGCTGTTTTTT; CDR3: CASSPHFVYDGELFF
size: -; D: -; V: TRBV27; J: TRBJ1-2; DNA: TGTGCCAGCAGTTTACGGAGACAGGAATCGCTGACCTTC; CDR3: CASSLRRQESLTF
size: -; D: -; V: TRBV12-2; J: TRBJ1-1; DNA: TGTGCAAGTCGCTTGAAGACAGGGGGGAACACTGAAGCTTTCTTT; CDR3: CASRLKTGGNTEAFF
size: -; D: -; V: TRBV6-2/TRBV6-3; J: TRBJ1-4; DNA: TGTGCCAGCAGCTGGCCGGGAGGAAAACTGTTTTTT; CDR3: CASSWPGGKLFF
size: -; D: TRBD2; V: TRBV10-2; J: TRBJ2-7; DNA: TGCGCCAGCGGAGGGACTAGCGGGAGAGATGAGTACTTC; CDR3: CASGGTSGRDEYF
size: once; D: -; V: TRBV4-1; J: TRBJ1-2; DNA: TGCGCCAGCAGCCAAACAGGGTGGGGAAACACCTTC; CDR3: CASSQTGWGNTF
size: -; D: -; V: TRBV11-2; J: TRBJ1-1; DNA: TGTGCCAGCAGCTTCTCAGGGGAGACTGGCACTGAAGCTTTCTTT; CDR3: CASSFSGETGTEAFF
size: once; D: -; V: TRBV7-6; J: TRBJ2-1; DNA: TGTGCCAGCAGCTTAGCGACCCCCTTCGGCGCGGGGACCTACAATGAGCAGTTCTTC; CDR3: CASSLATPFGAGTYNEQFF
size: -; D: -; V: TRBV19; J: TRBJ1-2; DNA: TGTGCCAGTAGTCAGGGGATCTATGGCTACACCTTC; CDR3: CASSQGIYGYTF
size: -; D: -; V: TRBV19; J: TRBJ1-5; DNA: TGTGCCAGTAGTATAGACAGGGGCAATCAGCCCCAGCATTTT; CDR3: CASSIDRGNQPQHF
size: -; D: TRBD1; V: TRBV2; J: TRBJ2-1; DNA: TGTGCCAGCTTTAACAGGGGGCGGAATGAGCAGTTCTTC; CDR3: CASFNRGRNEQFF
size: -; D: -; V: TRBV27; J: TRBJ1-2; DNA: TGTGCCAGCAGTTTTTCGCAGGGGTATGGCTACACCTTC; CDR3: CASSFSQGYGYTF